The entry below describes one T cell receptor (beta chain). What it binds is unknown. These data are taken from a study of T cell responses to AZD1222 COVID-19 vaccine. Study-wide results and limits: Only a handful of AZD1222 recipients, about six in all, had baseline seropositivity. White British donors predominated, females outnumbered males, and clonal diversity was possibly underestimated. Spike-specific TCR depth and breadth grew after two AZD1222 doses.

Produced via immunoSEQ multiplex PCR; TCRdb's table is partial and in-frame only. The sample holds 110,000 or so clones, approximately 88% seen once. The clonotype comes from an adult who received the AZD1222 COVID-19 vaccine. The starting material was peripheral blood, obtained 28 days after the second AZD1222 dose.

The CDR3 DNA sequence: TGTGCCAGTAGGCAGACAGGGGAAGAGACCCAGTACTTC. Protein product: CASRQTGEETQYF. The rearrangement uses TRBV19 and TRBJ2-5, with 8 bases matching TRBD1. Germline CDR1 LNHDA, CDR2 SQIVND (reference sequence). With 6 bases clipped from V and 3 bases from J, the junction kept 3 bases outside the gene matches. The CDR3 extends over 13 amino acids.